A single sample is the source of the 5 T cell receptor beta chains below, sequenced in a study of T cells after yellow fever vaccination. Each CDR3 protein is one row after TCRdb ran MiXCR on the 5' RACE reads. The table shows about 45,000 distinct CDR3 sequences, with over 5.5% occurring only once. The sample in question was PBMCs, either bulk or a sorted T-cell subset (CD4+, CD8+, memory, or dextramer-sorted; not recorded which), obtained 45 days after the yellow fever booster vaccination. Source of these receptors: a man aged 25-40 years who received the YFV17D yellow fever vaccine.

This clonotype was seen many times. This chain uses TRBV7-2 with TRBJ2-7, with D unclear. This CDR3 has 15 amino acids. The V end lost 5 bases, the J end lost 1 base, and 15 bases lay between the germline ends. CDR1 and CDR2 from the germline V gene are SGHTA and FQGNSA. CDR3 sequence reads: CASSPAVQRSYEQYF. In DNA, the CDR3 is TGTGCCAGCAGCCCAGCCGTCCAGCGTTCCTACGAGCAGTACTTC.

This clonotype was detected many times. The chain employs TRBV24-1 and TRBJ2-5, with D unclear. The germline V and J ends were trimmed by 0 bases and 5 bases, with 12 bases remaining between them. Germline CDR1 reads KGHDR; CDR2 reads SFDVKD. CDR3 size: 15 residues. The CDR3 sequence is CATSDLDSLGETQYF. The CDR3 DNA reads as TGTGCCACCAGTGATTTGGACTCATTGGGGGAGACCCAGTACTTC.

This clonotype was recorded many times. The chain links TRBV20-1 to TRBJ1-2; D gene ambiguous. In germline, CDR1 is DFQATT, CDR2 SNEGSKA (reference sequence). V was pared by 1 base and J by 8 bases, with 2 bases between. The CDR3 consists of 9 residues. DNA of the CDR3: TGCAGTGCTAGAGGGGGCTACACCTTC. It is translated as CSARGGYTF.

The genes are TRBV24-1 and TRBJ2-5; no firm D call. The V gene's germline CDR1 is KGHDR and CDR2 SFDVKD. The CDR3 consists of 12 residues. V shed 5 bases and J shed 3 bases, with 6 bases lying between them. CDR3 amino acids: CATSGAEETQYF. The CDR3 DNA reads as TGTGCCACCAGTGGCGCAGAAGAGACCCAGTACTTC.

In this sample, this clonotype turned up many times. The J gene is TRBJ1-1, the V gene TRBV7-9, with D unresolved. The CDR3 contains 14 residues. V was clipped by 5 bases and J by 0 bases, with 10 bases between them. Germline V gene data show CDR1 as SEHNR and CDR2 as FQNEAQ (reference sequence). The CDR3 DNA sequence: TGTGCCAGCAGCCCCCCGACGGTGAACACTGAAGCTTTCTTT. Its protein is CASSPPTVNTEAFF.